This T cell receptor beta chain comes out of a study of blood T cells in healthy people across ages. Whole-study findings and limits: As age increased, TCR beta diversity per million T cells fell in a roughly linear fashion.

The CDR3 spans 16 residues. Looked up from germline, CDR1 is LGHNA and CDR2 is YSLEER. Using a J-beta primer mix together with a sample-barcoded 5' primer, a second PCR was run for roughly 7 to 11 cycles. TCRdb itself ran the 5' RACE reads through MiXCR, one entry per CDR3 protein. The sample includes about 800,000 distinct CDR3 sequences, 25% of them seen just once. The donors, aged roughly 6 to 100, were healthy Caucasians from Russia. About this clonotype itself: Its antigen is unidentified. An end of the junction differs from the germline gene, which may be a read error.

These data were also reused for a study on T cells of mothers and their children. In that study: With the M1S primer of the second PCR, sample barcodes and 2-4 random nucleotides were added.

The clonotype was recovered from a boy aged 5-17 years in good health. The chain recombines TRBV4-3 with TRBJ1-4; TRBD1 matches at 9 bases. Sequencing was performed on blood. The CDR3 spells CAGSQEEGTGFEKLFF. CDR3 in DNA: TGCGCCGGCAGCCAAGAGGAGGGGACAGGGTTTGAAAAACTGTTTTTT.